The sequence of this T cell receptor beta chain was determined in a study of T cells in Graves' hyperthyroidism and ophthalmopathy. The study, taken as a whole, reports: Researchers report that a 13 V-J model separated ophthalmopathy from stable hyperthyroidism. Blood also held most thyroid clonotypes expanded beyond 0.001.

This clonotype showed up many times. Its antigen is still unknown. V was pared by 1 base and J by 2 bases, with 12 bases between. From germline, CDR1 is SGHTA and CDR2 FQGNSA. The CDR3 is 15 amino acids. RNA transcripts were the template for amplifying TCR beta CDR3 regions. In the first-round RT-PCR of the TCR CDR3, the HTBI primer set was used. MiXCR, applied by TCRdb to the multiplex PCR reads, yields one record per CDR3 protein. The sample records about 540,000 distinct CDR3 sequences, around 46% being singletons. Sequenced sample: peripheral blood or thyroid tissue (not recorded which). The receptor was isolated from a woman aged 18-29 years with Graves' hyperthyroidism. The chain uses TRBV7-2 and TRBJ2-7; unclear D gene. CDR3 coding DNA: TGTGCCAGCAGCTTAGGCCCCCCGGAGACCTACGAGCAGTACTTC. Protein product: CASSLGPPETYEQYF.